A single sample gave rise to the 14 T cell receptor beta chains below, sequenced in a study of shared clonotypes between healthy human individuals. The assay was immunoSEQ multiplex PCR, and TCRdb's table has in-frame clones only and misses some. The profile shows roughly 2.5 million clones, around 94% of them singletons. Sequenced: naive CD4+ T cells sorted from blood. Subset here: CD45RA+ positively selected. These receptors all stem from a man between 18 and 29 years old in good health.

The chain is built from TRBV5-1 and TRBJ1-3; the D gene is possibly TRBD1 (5 bases). The length of the CDR3 is 12 residues. Germline V CDR1 and CDR2: SGHRS, YFSETQ. V lost 4 bases, J lost 8 bases, and 10 bases lay in between. The CDR3: CASSQDSYTIYF. The CDR3 DNA is TGCGCCAGCAGCCAAGACAGCTACACCATATATTTT.

Concerning this clone itself: A far larger clone is one base from this, pointing to a likely read error. Other DNA sequences within the sample encode an identical CDR3. This chain uses TRBV5-1 with TRBJ2-5, with no clear D. CDR1 SGHRS and CDR2 YFSETQ come from the germline V gene. V was shortened by 0 bases and J by 7 bases, with 4 bases between the two germline ends. The CDR3 is 11 residues long. The CDR3 nucleotides read TGCGCCAGCAGCTTGGAAGGGACCCAGTACTTC. Translation: CASSLEGTQYF.

This rearrangement joins TRBV7-9 to TRBJ2-3; the match to TRBD2 covers 10 bases. This CDR3 is 17 amino acids long. V dropped 5 bases and J dropped 2; count of bases not matched to a gene: 10. CDR1 and CDR2 from the germline V gene are SEHNR and FQNEAQ (reference sequence). CDR3 amino acids: CASSPPGAGGPTDTQYF. The DNA for the CDR3 is TGTGCCAGCAGCCCCCCCGGAGCGGGAGGGCCCACAGATACGCAGTATTTT. Complete variable domain (other parts from reference TRBV7-9 and TRBJ2-3): DTGVSQNPRHKITKRGQNVTFRCDPISEHNRLYWYRQTLGQGPEFLTYFQNEAQLEKSRLLSDRFSAERPKGSFSTLEIQRTEQGDSAMYLCASSPPGAGGPTDTQYFGPGTRLTVL.

V gene TRBV2 combines with J gene TRBJ2-5; D perhaps matches TRBD2 (5 bases). Germline values: CDR1 SNHLY, CDR2 FYNNEI. Trimming took 2 bases from V and 5 from J, leaving 12 bases between them. The CDR3 consists of 14 residues. DNA of the CDR3: TGTGCCAGCAGTGAAACTAGTGACGGGGAGACCCAGTACTTC. Translated: CASSETSDGETQYF.

J is TRBJ1-1 and V is TRBV2; D gene unclear. CDR1 is SNHLY, CDR2 FYNNEI, per germline. The CDR3 contains 14 residues. Deletions cut 4 bases from V and 0 bases from J, with 9 bases between. CDR3 residues: CASSGRNMNTEAFF. As DNA, the CDR3 is TGTGCCAGCAGTGGCAGGAACATGAACACTGAAGCTTTCTTT.

The genes are TRBV5-1 and TRBJ1-5; no definite D call. The CDR3 sequence is 16 residues long. V gave up 2 bases and J gave up 2 bases, with 14 bases separating them. Germline V gene data show CDR1 as SGHRS and CDR2 as YFSETQ. Written as DNA, the CDR3 is TGCGCCAGCAGCTTCCGACGTAGGGATGGCAATCAGCCCCAGCATTTT. This codes for CASSFRRRDGNQPQHF.

The count of this clone is one. The sample holds other DNA sequences that translate to the same CDR3. The genes are TRBV19 and TRBJ2-2; D not resolved. The germline V and J ends were trimmed by 5 bases and 0 bases, with 7 bases remaining between them. From germline, CDR1 is LNHDA and CDR2 SQIVND (reference sequence). The CDR3 contains 14 residues. For the CDR3, the DNA is TGTGCCAGTAGTCCTGGGCCGAACACCGGGGAGCTGTTTTTT. Encoded protein: CASSPGPNTGELFF.

This chain uses TRBV28 with TRBJ2-7; D unclear. The V gene lost 3 bases and the J gene lost 1 base, with 16 bases spanning the gap. This CDR3 contains 16 residues. Germline V CDR1 and CDR2: MDHEN, SYDVKM. In nucleotides, the CDR3 is TGTGCCAGCAGTTTCGCCGATAGAATAATTTCCTACGAGCAGTACTTC. Its protein is CASSFADRIISYEQYF.

A note on this clone: The same CDR3 arises from other DNA sequences in this sample as well. J is TRBJ2-2 and V is TRBV10-3, with 10 bases identical to TRBD1. The CDR3 runs to 14 residues. The germline gives CDR1 ENHRY, CDR2 SYGVKD. The V and J ends lost 6 bases and 5 bases, in that order; junction bases with no gene match: 3. The CDR3 DNA reads as TGTGCCATCAGCCCGGGACAGGGGACCGGGGAGCTGTTTTTT. Protein: CAISPGQGTGELFF.

The rearrangement joins TRBV7-8 to TRBJ2-6, with D unresolved. Trimming left V 5 bases short and J 0 bases short, with 8 bases between. From germline, CDR1 is SGHVS and CDR2 FQNEAQ. This CDR3 has 15 residues. The CDR3 protein is CASSPTGSGANVLTF. The CDR3 bases are TGTGCCAGCAGCCCGACCGGCTCTGGGGCCAACGTCCTGACTTTC.

The chain uses TRBV30 and TRBJ2-7; D not certain. The J call may be faulty, since TRBJ2-5 better matches the DNA end. The CDR3 has 13 amino acids. Germline values: CDR1 GTSNPN, CDR2 SVGIG (reference sequence). CDR3 nucleotide sequence: TGTGCCTGGAGTCAAAGGCAGGCGGAGACCCAGTACTTC. It is translated as CAWSQRQAETQYF.

This sequence joins TRBV19 and TRBJ1-5; D is perhaps TRBD1 (5 bases). From germline, CDR1 is LNHDA and CDR2 SQIVND (reference sequence). This CDR3 is 13 amino acids long. V gave up 3 bases and J gave up 7 bases, with 10 bases separating them. CDR3 DNA sequence: TGTGCCAGTAGTATCACCAGGGCCCAGCCCCAGCATTTT. This encodes CASSITRAQPQHF.

The chain couples TRBV5-4 to TRBJ2-7; TRBD1 matches 11 bases. The length of the CDR3 is 15 residues. V lost 4 bases and J lost 3; bases outside the gene matches: 6. The germline CDR1 and CDR2 sequences are SGHNT and YYREEE (reference sequence). CDR3 DNA: TGTGCCAGCAGCGAAACCGGGACAGGGGGCTACGAGCAGTACTTC. Translation: CASSETGTGGYEQYF.

The CDR3 region is CASSPPGQGNYGYTF. For the CDR3, the DNA is TGTGCCAGCAGCCCGCCAGGACAGGGAAACTATGGCTACACCTTC. The chain employs TRBV14 and TRBJ1-2; TRBD1 agrees at 8 bases. The CDR3 is 15 residues long. Germline values: CDR1 SGHDN, CDR2 FVKESK. Losses at the gene ends were 4 bases for V and 2 bases for J; bases not matched to a gene: 6. Filled out from reference TRBV14 and TRBJ1-2, the complete variable domain reads EAGVTQFPSHSVIEKGQTVTLRCDPISGHDNLYWYRRVMGKEIKFLLHFVKESKQDESGMPNNRFLAERTGGTYSTLKVQPAELEDSGVYFCASSPPGQGNYGYTFGSGTRLTVV.